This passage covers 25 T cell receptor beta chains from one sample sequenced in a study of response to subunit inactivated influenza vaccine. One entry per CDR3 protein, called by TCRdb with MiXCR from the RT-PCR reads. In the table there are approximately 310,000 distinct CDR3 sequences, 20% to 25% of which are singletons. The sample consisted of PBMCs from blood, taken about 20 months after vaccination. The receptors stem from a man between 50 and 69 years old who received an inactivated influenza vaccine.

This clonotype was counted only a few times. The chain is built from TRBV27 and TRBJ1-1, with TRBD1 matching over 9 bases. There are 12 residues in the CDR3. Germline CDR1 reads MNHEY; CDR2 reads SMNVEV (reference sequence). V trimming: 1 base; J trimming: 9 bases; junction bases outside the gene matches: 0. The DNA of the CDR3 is TGTGCCAGCAGTTTATACAGGGGGCAAGCTTTCTTT. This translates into CASSLYRGQAFF.

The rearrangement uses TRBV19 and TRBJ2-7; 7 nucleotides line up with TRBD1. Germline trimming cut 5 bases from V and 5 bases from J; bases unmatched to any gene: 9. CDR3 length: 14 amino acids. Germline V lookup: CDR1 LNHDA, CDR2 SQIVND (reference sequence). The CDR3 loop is CASSPDRLYDEQYF. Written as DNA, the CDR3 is TGTGCCAGTAGTCCGGACAGGCTATATGACGAGCAGTACTTC.

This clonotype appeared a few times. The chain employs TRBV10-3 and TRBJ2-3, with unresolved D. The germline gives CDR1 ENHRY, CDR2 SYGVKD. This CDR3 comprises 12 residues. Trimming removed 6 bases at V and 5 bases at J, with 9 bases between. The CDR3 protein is CAIREPEDTQYF. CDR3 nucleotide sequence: TGTGCCATCAGGGAGCCGGAAGATACGCAGTATTTT.

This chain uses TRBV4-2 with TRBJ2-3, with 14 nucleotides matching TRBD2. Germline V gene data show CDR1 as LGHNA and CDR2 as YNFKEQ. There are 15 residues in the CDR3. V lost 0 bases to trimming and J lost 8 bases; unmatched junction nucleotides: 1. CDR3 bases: TGTGCCAGCAGCCAAGAGACTAGCGGGAGGGCTACGCAGTATTTT. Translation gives CASSQETSGRATQYF.

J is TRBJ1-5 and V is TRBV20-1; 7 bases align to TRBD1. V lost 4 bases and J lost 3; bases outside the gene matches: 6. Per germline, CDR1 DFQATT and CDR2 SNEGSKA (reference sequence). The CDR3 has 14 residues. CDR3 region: CSATVTGDNQPQHF. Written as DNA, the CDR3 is TGCAGTGCTACCGTAACAGGGGACAATCAGCCCCAGCATTTT.

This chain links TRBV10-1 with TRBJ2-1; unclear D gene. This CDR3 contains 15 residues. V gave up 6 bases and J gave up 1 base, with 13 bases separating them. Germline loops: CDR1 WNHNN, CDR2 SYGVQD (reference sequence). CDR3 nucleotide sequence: TGCGCCAGCAGCCCTGGTGTCACTTCCTACAATGAGCAGTTCTTC. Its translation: CASSPGVTSYNEQFF.

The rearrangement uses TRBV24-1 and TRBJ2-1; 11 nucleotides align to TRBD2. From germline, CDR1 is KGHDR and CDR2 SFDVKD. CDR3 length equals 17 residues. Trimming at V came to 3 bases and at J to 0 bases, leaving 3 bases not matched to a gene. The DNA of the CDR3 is TGTGCCACCAGTGATCGGACTAGCGGGCTCTCCTACAATGAGCAGTTCTTC. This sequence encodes CATSDRTSGLSYNEQFF.

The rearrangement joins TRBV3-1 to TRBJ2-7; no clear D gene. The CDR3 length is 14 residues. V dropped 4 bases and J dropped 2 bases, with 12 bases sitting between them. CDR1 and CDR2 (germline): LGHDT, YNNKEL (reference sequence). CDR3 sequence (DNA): TGTGCCAGCAGCCGAGGTCACAATACCTACGAGCAGTACTTC. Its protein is CASSRGHNTYEQYF.

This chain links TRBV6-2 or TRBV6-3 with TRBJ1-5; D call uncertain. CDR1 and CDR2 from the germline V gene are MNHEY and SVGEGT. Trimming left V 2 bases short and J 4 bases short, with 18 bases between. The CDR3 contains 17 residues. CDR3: CASSYDTGLPLNQPQHF. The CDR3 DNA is TGTGCCAGCAGTTACGATACGGGCTTGCCTTTAAATCAGCCCCAGCATTTT.

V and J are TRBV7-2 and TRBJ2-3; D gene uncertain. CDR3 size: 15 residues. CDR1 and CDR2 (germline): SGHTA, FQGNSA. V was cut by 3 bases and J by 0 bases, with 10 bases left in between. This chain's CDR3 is CASSFNGYSTDTQYF. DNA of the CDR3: TGTGCCAGCAGCTTTAATGGTTACAGCACAGATACGCAGTATTTT. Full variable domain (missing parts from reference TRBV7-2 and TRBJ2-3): GAGVSQSPSNKVTEKGKDVELRCDPISGHTALYWYRQSLGQGLEFLIYFQGNSAPDKSGLPSDRFSAERTGGSVSTLTIQRTQQEDSAVYLCASSFNGYSTDTQYFGPGTRLTVL.

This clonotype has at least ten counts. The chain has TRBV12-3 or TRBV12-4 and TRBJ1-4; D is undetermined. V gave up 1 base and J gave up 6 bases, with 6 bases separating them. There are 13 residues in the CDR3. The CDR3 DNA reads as TGTGCCAGCAGTTTAGTCGGGGATGAAAAACTGTTTTTT. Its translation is CASSLVGDEKLFF.

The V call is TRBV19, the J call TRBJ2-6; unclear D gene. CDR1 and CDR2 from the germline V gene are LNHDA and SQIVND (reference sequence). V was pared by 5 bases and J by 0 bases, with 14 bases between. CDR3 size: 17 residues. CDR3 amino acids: CASSRSLQVSGANVLTF. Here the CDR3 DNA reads TGTGCCAGTAGTCGGAGTCTTCAGGTCTCTGGGGCCAACGTCCTGACTTTC.

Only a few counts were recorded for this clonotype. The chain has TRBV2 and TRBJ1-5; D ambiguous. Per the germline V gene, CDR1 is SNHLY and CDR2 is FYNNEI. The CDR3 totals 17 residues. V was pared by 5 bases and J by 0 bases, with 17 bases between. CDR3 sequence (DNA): TGTGCCAGCAGTCGGCATTTGCGAGCGGATAGCAATCAGCCCCAGCATTTT. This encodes CASSRHLRADSNQPQHF.

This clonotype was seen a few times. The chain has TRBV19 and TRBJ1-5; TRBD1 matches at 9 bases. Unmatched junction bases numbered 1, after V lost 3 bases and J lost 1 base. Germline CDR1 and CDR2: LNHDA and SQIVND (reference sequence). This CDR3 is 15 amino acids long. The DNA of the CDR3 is TGTGCCAGTAGTATGGGGACAGGGAGCAATCAGCCCCAGCATTTT. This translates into CASSMGTGSNQPQHF. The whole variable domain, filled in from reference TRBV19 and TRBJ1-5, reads DGGITQSPKYLFRKEGQNVTLSCEQNLNHDAMYWYRQDPGQGLRLIYYSQIVNDFQKGDIAEGYSVSREKKESFPLTVTSAQKNPTAFYLCASSMGTGSNQPQHFGDGTRLSIL.

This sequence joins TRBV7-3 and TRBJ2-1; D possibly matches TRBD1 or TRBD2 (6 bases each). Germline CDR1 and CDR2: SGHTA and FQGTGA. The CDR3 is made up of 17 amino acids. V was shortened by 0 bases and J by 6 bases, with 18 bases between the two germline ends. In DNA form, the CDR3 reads TGTGCCAGCAGCTTAACGCGGGACACCTCCAGAGGCAATGAGCAGTTCTTC. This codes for CASSLTRDTSRGNEQFF.

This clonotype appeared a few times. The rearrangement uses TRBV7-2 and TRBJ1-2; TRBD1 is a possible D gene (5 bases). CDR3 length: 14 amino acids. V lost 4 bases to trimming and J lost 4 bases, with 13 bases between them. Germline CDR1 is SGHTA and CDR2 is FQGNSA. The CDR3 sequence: CASSSTGSIYGYTF. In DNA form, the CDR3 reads TGTGCCAGCAGCTCTACAGGTTCCATCTATGGCTACACCTTC. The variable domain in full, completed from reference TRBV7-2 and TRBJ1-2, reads GAGVSQSPSNKVTEKGKDVELRCDPISGHTALYWYRQSLGQGLEFLIYFQGNSAPDKSGLPSDRFSAERTGGSVSTLTIQRTQQEDSAVYLCASSSTGSIYGYTFGSGTRLTVV.

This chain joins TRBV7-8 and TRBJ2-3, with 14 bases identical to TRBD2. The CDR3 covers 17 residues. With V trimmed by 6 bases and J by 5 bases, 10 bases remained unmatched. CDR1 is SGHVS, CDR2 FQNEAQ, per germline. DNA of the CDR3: TGTGCCAGCAGAGAGGGACTAGCGGGAGAATGGATAGATACGCAGTATTTT. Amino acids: CASREGLAGEWIDTQYF.

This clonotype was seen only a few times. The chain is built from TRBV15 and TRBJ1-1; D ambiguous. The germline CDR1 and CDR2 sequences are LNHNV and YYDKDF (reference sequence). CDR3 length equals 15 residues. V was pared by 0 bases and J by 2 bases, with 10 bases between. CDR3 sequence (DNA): TGTGCCACCAGCAGAGACGGTCGTTTCAACACTGAAGCTTTCTTT. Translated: CATSRDGRFNTEAFF.

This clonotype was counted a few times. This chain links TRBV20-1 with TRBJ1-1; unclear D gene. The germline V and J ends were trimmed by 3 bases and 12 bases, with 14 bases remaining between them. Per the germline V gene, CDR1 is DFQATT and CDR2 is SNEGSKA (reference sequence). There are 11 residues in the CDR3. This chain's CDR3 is CSASGLLESFF. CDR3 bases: TGCAGTGCTAGTGGCCTACTCGAATCTTTCTTT.

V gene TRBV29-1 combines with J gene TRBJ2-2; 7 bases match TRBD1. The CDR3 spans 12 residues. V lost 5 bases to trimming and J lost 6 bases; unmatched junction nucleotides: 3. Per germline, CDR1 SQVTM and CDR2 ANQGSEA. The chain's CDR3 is CSVLQGPGELFF. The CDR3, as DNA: TGCAGCGTTTTACAGGGGCCCGGGGAGCTGTTTTTT.

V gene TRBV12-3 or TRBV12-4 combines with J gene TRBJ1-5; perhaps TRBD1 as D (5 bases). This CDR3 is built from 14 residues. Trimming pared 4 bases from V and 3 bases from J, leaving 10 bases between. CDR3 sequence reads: CASSSQGTNQPQHF. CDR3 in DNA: TGTGCCAGCAGTTCTCAGGGAACCAATCAGCCCCAGCATTTT.

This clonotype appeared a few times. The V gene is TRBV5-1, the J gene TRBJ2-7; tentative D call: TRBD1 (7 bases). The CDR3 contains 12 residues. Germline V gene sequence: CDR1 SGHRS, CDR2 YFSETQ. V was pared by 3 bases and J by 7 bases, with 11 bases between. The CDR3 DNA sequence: TGCGCCAGCAGCTCACAGGGGAGGGAGCAGTACTTC. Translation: CASSSQGREQYF.

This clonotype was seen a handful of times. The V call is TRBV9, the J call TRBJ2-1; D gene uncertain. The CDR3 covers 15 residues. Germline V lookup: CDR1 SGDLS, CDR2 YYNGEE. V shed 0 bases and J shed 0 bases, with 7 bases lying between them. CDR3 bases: TGTGCCAGCAGCGTAGAGGCCAGCTCCTACAATGAGCAGTTCTTC. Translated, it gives CASSVEASSYNEQFF.

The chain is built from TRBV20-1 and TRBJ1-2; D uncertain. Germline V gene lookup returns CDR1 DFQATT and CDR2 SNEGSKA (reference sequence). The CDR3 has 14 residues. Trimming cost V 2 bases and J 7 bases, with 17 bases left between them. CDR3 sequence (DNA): TGCAGTGCTAGACCCCCCTTGGGGAGGGCTGGCTACACCTTC. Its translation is CSARPPLGRAGYTF.

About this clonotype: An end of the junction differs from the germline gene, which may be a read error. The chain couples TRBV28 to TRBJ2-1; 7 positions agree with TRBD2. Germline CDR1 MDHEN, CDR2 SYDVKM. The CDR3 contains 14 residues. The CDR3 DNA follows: TGTGCCAGCAACCTAGCGGAGTCCTACAATAAGCAGTTCTTC. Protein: CASNLAESYNKQFF. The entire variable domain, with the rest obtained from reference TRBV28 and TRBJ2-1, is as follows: DVKVTQSSRYLVKRTGEKVFLECVQDMDHENMFWYRQDPGLGLRLIYFSYDVKMKEKGDIPEGYSVSREKKERFSLILESASTNQTSMYLCASNLAESYNKQFFGPGTRLTVL.